Presented here are 18 T cell receptor beta chains from one specimen sequenced in a study of cytomegalovirus exposure and HLA in healthy donors. 60 Vbeta and 13 Jbeta primers were used in PCR. Data came from immunoSEQ multiplex PCR; TCRdb stores just in-frame clones and leaves some out. The sample has approximately 120,000 clones, roughly 74% seen once. The source material was PBMCs. These receptors originate from a man aged 40-55 years in good health and CMV-seronegative.

This clone has just a few counts. J is TRBJ1-2 and V is TRBV18, with D unresolved. Germline V lookup: CDR1 KGHSH, CDR2 LQKENI. The V gene lost 2 bases and the J gene lost 8 bases, with 12 bases spanning the gap. This CDR3 has 13 residues. In nucleotides, the CDR3 is TGTGCCAGCTCACCAGACATCCTCGGCGGCTACACCTTC. Translated, it gives CASSPDILGGYTF.

V and J are TRBV6-4 and TRBJ2-3, with 11 bases that match TRBD2. The CDR3 totals 16 residues. The V segment lost 6 bases and the J segment 1 base; nucleotides outside the gene matches: 6. Germline V gene lookup returns CDR1 MRHNA and CDR2 SNTAGT. The CDR3 sequence is CASSLSGGDGTDTQYF. DNA of the CDR3: TGTGCCAGCAGCCTTAGCGGGGGGGACGGCACAGATACGCAGTATTTT.

This chain joins TRBV6-6 and TRBJ2-7; D uncertain. CDR1 and CDR2 (germline): MNHNY, SVGAGI (reference sequence). The V end lost 8 bases, the J end lost 0 bases, and 8 bases lay between the germline ends. The CDR3 contains 12 residues. CDR3 in DNA: TGTGCCAGCTCAGGCAGCTCCTACGAGCAGTACTTC. Translation gives CASSGSSYEQYF.

This sequence joins TRBV19 and TRBJ2-2; TRBD1 matches at 7 bases. CDR1 is LNHDA and CDR2 is SQIVND in the germline V gene (reference sequence). The CDR3 loop spans 14 amino acids. V lost 6 bases and J lost 3; bases outside the gene matches: 4. The chain's CDR3 is CASRRGPDTGELFF. The CDR3 DNA is TGTGCCAGTAGAAGGGGGCCCGACACCGGGGAGCTGTTTTTT.

The chain has TRBV10-2 and TRBJ2-5; D not resolved. CDR3 size: 14 residues. Between the trimmed V and J ends, which lost 0 bases and 1 base, there was a span of 6 bases. Germline CDR1 reads WSHSY; CDR2 reads SAAADI. DNA of the CDR3: TGCGCCAGCAGTGAGTCGGGCAGCCAAGAGACCCAGTACTTC. Amino acid sequence: CASSESGSQETQYF.

The CDR3 bases are TGTGCCAGCAGCCGATATCTAGGGGTACAACAAGAGACCCAGTACTTC. This translates into CASSRYLGVQQETQYF. The chain uses TRBV28 and TRBJ2-5; D possibly corresponds to TRBD1 (5 bases). From germline, CDR1 is MDHEN and CDR2 SYDVKM. The CDR3 contains 16 residues. V dropped 6 bases and J dropped 2 bases, with 19 bases sitting between them.

This chain links TRBV7-9 with TRBJ2-7; 8 bases line up with TRBD1. The germline V gene has CDR1 SEHNR and CDR2 FQNEAQ (reference sequence). The CDR3 is 15 residues long. Trimming cost V 5 bases and J 5 bases; bases outside gene matches: 11. CDR3 nucleotide sequence: TGTGCCAGCAGCCCACCTCAGGGGGCTGTACACGAGCAGTACTTC. It encodes CASSPPQGAVHEQYF. Based on the CDR3 plus reference TRBV7-9 and TRBJ2-7, the full variable domain is DTGVSQNPRHKITKRGQNVTFRCDPISEHNRLYWYRQTLGQGPEFLTYFQNEAQLEKSRLLSDRFSAERPKGSFSTLEIQRTEQGDSAMYLCASSPPQGAVHEQYFGPGTRLTVT.

The gene calls are TRBV7-2 and TRBJ2-5, with D possibly matching TRBD2 (6 bases). The V end was cut by 7 bases, the J end by 5 bases, with 17 bases between. Germline V gene data show CDR1 as SGHTA and CDR2 as FQGNSA. The CDR3 spans 14 residues. DNA of the CDR3: TGTGCCAGCAACTCAGTGGGGGGTAGGGAGACCCAGTACTTC. Amino acid sequence: CASNSVGGRETQYF.

The chain combines TRBV5-1 with TRBJ2-5, with TRBD1 matching 10 bases. The CDR3 runs 15 residues. Looked up from germline, CDR1 is SGHRS and CDR2 is YFSETQ. J lost 5 bases, V lost 4 bases, and 8 bases had no gene match. DNA of the CDR3: TGCGCCAGCAGCCCACGACAGGGGGCCGTTGAGACCCAGTACTTC. This encodes CASSPRQGAVETQYF.

In its sample, this clone was seen a few times. This chain joins TRBV2 and TRBJ1-1; D remains ambiguous. CDR1 is SNHLY and CDR2 is FYNNEI in the germline V gene. V lost 1 base and J lost 7, with 7 bases in between. The CDR3 has 12 amino acids. CDR3 residues: CASSEDRDEAFF. DNA for the CDR3: TGTGCCAGCAGTGAAGACAGAGATGAAGCTTTCTTT.

The chain links TRBV7-2 to TRBJ1-4; no firm D call. Trimming took off 1 base at V and 7 bases at J, with 10 bases between the two ends. The CDR3 covers 14 residues. CDR1 and CDR2 from the germline V gene are SGHTA and FQGNSA. CDR3 loop: CASSLGRWSEKLFF. CDR3 sequence (DNA): TGTGCCAGCAGCTTAGGACGTTGGAGTGAAAAACTGTTTTTT. The full variable domain, in which reference TRBV7-2 and TRBJ1-4 provide the parts outside the CDR3, is GAGVSQSPSNKVTEKGKDVELRCDPISGHTALYWYRQSLGQGLEFLIYFQGNSAPDKSGLPSDRFSAERTGGSVSTLTIQRTQQEDSAVYLCASSLGRWSEKLFFGSGTQLSVL.

The rearrangement uses TRBV7-9 and TRBJ1-3, with 8 bases that match TRBD1. The CDR3 runs 15 residues. V gave up 5 bases and J gave up 0 bases; unmatched junction bases: 3. CDR1 and CDR2 (germline): SEHNR, FQNEAQ (reference sequence). CDR3 nucleotide sequence: TGTGCCAGCAGCCCACAGGGGGTCTCTGGAAACACCATATATTTT. Encoded protein: CASSPQGVSGNTIYF.

The chain joins TRBV5-4 to TRBJ2-7, with TRBD2 matching 7 bases. The CDR3 is 14 amino acids. Germline V gives CDR1 SGHNT, CDR2 YYREEE (reference sequence). The trim removed 1 base at V and 1 base at J, leaving 2 bases unmatched. The CDR3 DNA is TGTGCCAGCAGCTTGCTCGGGGGGTCCTACGAGCAGTACTTC. It translates to CASSLLGGSYEQYF. The full variable domain, its missing parts supplied by reference TRBV5-4 and TRBJ2-7, is ETGVTQSPTHLIKTRGQQVTLRCSSQSGHNTVSWYQQALGQGPQFIFQYYREEENGRGNFPPRFSGLQFPNYSSELNVNALELDDSALYLCASSLLGGSYEQYFGPGTRLTVT.

This clone has more than one count but fewer than ten. The chain links TRBV5-1 to TRBJ1-1; 7 nucleotides agree with TRBD1. With V trimmed by 1 base and J by 0 bases, 6 bases remained unmatched. Germline V gives CDR1 SGHRS, CDR2 YFSETQ. This CDR3 contains 16 residues. CDR3 sequence reads: CASSLLWGQMNTEAFF. CDR3 DNA: TGCGCCAGCAGCTTGCTTTGGGGACAGATGAACACTGAAGCTTTCTTT.

V usage is TRBV2 and J usage is TRBJ2-3, with D possibly matching TRBD1 (6 bases). Per germline, CDR1 SNHLY and CDR2 FYNNEI. Trimming left V 6 bases short and J 6 bases short, with 16 bases between. There are 14 residues in the CDR3. The CDR3 reads CASRHGTSADTQYF. In DNA, the CDR3 is TGTGCCAGCAGACATGGGACATCTGCGGATACGCAGTATTTT.

Only a few counts were recorded for this clone. V is TRBV9 and J is TRBJ2-3, with 9 bases matching TRBD2. Germline CDR1 and CDR2: SGDLS and YYNGEE. V shed 3 bases and J 3 bases; nucleotides not matched to a gene: 8. The CDR3 contains 16 residues. The CDR3 DNA sequence: TGTGCCAGCAGCGGGGGGACTAGCAGAGGTACAGATACGCAGTATTTT. Translated: CASSGGTSRGTDTQYF.

The chain employs TRBV19 and TRBJ1-2; D is perhaps TRBD1 (6 bases). The CDR3 extends over 13 amino acids. Germline assignment: CDR1 LNHDA and CDR2 SQIVND (reference sequence). With 5 bases removed from V and 1 base from J, the gap between germline ends came to 8 bases. CDR3 sequence: CASSQGGNYGYTF. Here the CDR3 DNA reads TGTGCCAGTAGTCAAGGGGGTAACTATGGCTACACCTTC.

This clone has only one observation. The V gene is TRBV7-3, the J gene TRBJ2-7; TRBD2 might be the D (5 bases). Germline V CDR1 and CDR2: SGHTA, FQGTGA. Trimming left V 8 bases short and J 3 bases short, with 14 bases between. The CDR3 runs 13 residues. As DNA, the CDR3 is TGTGCCAGCTCAATCTCCCGGGACTACGAGCAGTACTTC. Its protein is CASSISRDYEQYF.